This T cell receptor (beta chain) was profiled in a study of T-cell memory formation after mild COVID-19. There are 13 residues in the CDR3. Germline CDR1 KGHDR, CDR2 SFDVKD. Between the trimmed V and J ends, which lost 8 bases and 8 bases, there was a span of 17 bases. MiXCR was run by TCRdb on the 5' RACE reads, yielding one entry per CDR3 protein. The table shows around 450,000 distinct CDR3 sequences, with 24% occurring only once. On this clonotype: Antigen unknown.

Overall study findings and caveats: Clones contracting over day 15 to 85 were CD4/CD8 balanced, with later expanders leaning CD4+.

This clonotype was sampled from an adult woman who had mild COVID-19 (a few samples of this study predate the infection). Cell type and time point are not known. This rearrangement joins TRBV24-1 to TRBJ1-1; weak D call: TRBD1 (6 bases). The sequencing sample was made of PBMCs or a T cell subset sorted from them (not recorded which). CDR3 DNA sequence: TGTGCCACCACCGGGGGGCCCTATCAAGAAGCTTTCTTT. Protein product: CATTGGPYQEAFF.